One and the same sample provided the 24 T cell receptor beta chains below, sequenced in a study of control samples from healthy donors and cancer patients. Measured with immunoSEQ multiplex PCR; TCRdb has only the in-frame clones, and not every one. The sample records about 110,000 clones, 90% being singletons. Sequencing was performed on blood. These receptors originate from a human donor in good health. The donor label of this sample is uncertain.

The chain has TRBV12-3 or TRBV12-4 and TRBJ1-2; D might be TRBD1 (5 bases). The CDR3 has 13 amino acids. The V and J ends lost 2 bases and 8 bases respectively, with 12 bases between them. The CDR3 here is CASSLLVAGGYTF. CDR3 nucleotides: TGTGCCAGCAGTTTACTTGTCGCAGGGGGCTACACCTTC.

CDR3 coding DNA: TGTGCCAGCAGTGGACCGGGACAGGGGAGGAACACTGAAGCTTTCTTT. It yields the protein CASSGPGQGRNTEAFF. V gene TRBV25-1 combines with J gene TRBJ1-1; 10 nucleotides agree with TRBD1. The V segment lost 4 bases and the J segment 1 base; nucleotides outside the gene matches: 6. This CDR3 spans 16 amino acids. CDR1 and CDR2 (germline): MGHDK, SYGVNS.

The chain uses TRBV4-1 and TRBJ1-1; 9 positions agree with TRBD1. This CDR3 has 14 amino acids. Trimming removed 0 bases from V and 9 bases from J; junction bases left unmatched: 5. The germline CDR1 and CDR2 sequences are MGHRA and YSYEKL. The CDR3 region has the DNA TGCGCCAGCAGCCAAGAATTCGGGACAGGGAAAGCTTTCTTT. Encoded protein: CASSQEFGTGKAFF.

CDR3 protein: CASSTRTSGAWGETQYF. CDR3 bases: TGTGCCAGTAGTACTCGGACTAGCGGGGCCTGGGGTGAGACCCAGTACTTC. The chain joins TRBV19 to TRBJ2-5, with 12 bases aligning to TRBD2. Germline V CDR1 and CDR2: LNHDA, SQIVND (reference sequence). CDR3 length: 17 residues. The junction had 11 bases not matched to a gene; V was cut back by 4 bases and J by 5 bases.

The V call is TRBV5-1, the J call TRBJ2-3; D might be TRBD1 (6 bases). The V and J ends lost 4 bases and 0 bases respectively, with 12 bases between them. CDR3 length: 15 residues. Germline-derived CDR1 and CDR2 are SGHRS and YFSETQ. CDR3 nucleotides: TGCGCCAGCAGCGTGACAGGTACTAGCACAGATACGCAGTATTTT. As protein: CASSVTGTSTDTQYF.

This chain links TRBV18 with TRBJ2-7, with TRBD1 as a possible D gene (6 bases). The V and J ends lost 3 bases and 7 bases respectively, with 13 bases between them. The CDR3 is 13 residues long. Germline lookup yields CDR1 KGHSH and CDR2 LQKENI. CDR3 sequence: CASSPDRMREQYV. CDR3 nucleotides: TGTGCCAGCTCACCGGACAGAATGAGGGAGCAGTACGTC.

The genes are TRBV19 and TRBJ1-5; D unclear. Germline V gene sequence: CDR1 LNHDA, CDR2 SQIVND (reference sequence). The CDR3 sequence is 13 residues long. Trimming took off 3 bases at V and 6 bases at J, with 9 bases between the two ends. CDR3 in DNA: TGTGCCAGTAGTATGGGTGTGACTCAGCCCCAGCATTTT. Translating it yields CASSMGVTQPQHF.

The V gene is TRBV27, the J gene TRBJ2-7, with 7 bases fitting TRBD1. CDR1 is MNHEY, CDR2 SMNVEV, per germline (reference sequence). The CDR3 is 16 amino acids. The V segment lost 0 bases and the J segment 2 bases; nucleotides outside the gene matches: 7. CDR3 coding DNA: TGTGCCAGCAGTTTATCCTACGGACAGGTAACCTACGAGCAGTACTTC. Amino acids: CASSLSYGQVTYEQYF.

The chain uses TRBV6-5 and TRBJ1-1; D gene uncertain. The CDR3 loop spans 12 amino acids. CDR1 and CDR2 (germline): MNHEY, SVGAGI. V shed 5 bases and J shed 2 bases, with 6 bases lying between them. This chain's CDR3 is CASSRLNTEAFF. CDR3 DNA: TGTGCCAGCAGTCGACTTAACACTGAAGCTTTCTTT.

V usage is TRBV11-2 and J usage is TRBJ2-6; perhaps TRBD2 as D (6 bases). Germline V lookup: CDR1 SGHAT, CDR2 FQNNGV. There are 17 residues in the CDR3. Trimming stripped 3 bases from V and 2 bases from J, with 14 bases between. The CDR3 reads CASSLGQAGPGANVLTF. DNA of the CDR3: TGTGCCAGCAGCTTGGGGCAGGCGGGGCCTGGGGCCAACGTCCTGACTTTC.

V usage is TRBV7-6 and J usage is TRBJ2-7; no definite D call. The V and J ends lost 4 bases and 6 bases respectively, with 10 bases between them. CDR1 is SGHVS and CDR2 is FNYEAQ in the germline V gene. The CDR3 is 12 amino acids. CDR3 residues: CASSSGGSEQYV. The CDR3 DNA sequence: TGTGCCAGCAGCTCGGGTGGGTCCGAGCAGTACGTC.

This clone was seen a few times. The chain couples TRBV19 to TRBJ1-4; 8 bases fit TRBD1. Looked up from germline, CDR1 is LNHDA and CDR2 is SQIVND (reference sequence). The CDR3 is made up of 20 amino acids. The J segment lost 8 bases and the V segment lost 4 bases, leaving 24 bases of the junction unmatched. In DNA form, the CDR3 reads TGTGCCAGTAGTAACTTTCTGTCACAGGGGGGCTTGAGACAACGGGAAAAACTGTTTTTT. It yields the protein CASSNFLSQGGLRQREKLFF. Supplemented by reference TRBV19 and TRBJ1-4, the full variable domain reads DGGITQSPKYLFRKEGQNVTLSCEQNLNHDAMYWYRQDPGQGLRLIYYSQIVNDFQKGDIAEGYSVSREKKESFPLTVTSAQKNPTAFYLCASSNFLSQGGLRQREKLFFGSGTQLSVL.

The chain is built from TRBV6-5 and TRBJ1-2; D is ambiguous. Germline V gene lookup returns CDR1 MNHEY and CDR2 SVGAGI. Trimming removed 5 bases from V and 0 bases from J, with 13 bases in between. The CDR3 has 15 amino acids. CDR3 in DNA: TGTGCCAGCAGTCCTTACAGTGGGTCTAACTATGGCTACACCTTC. Its protein product is CASSPYSGSNYGYTF.

The V and J genes are TRBV2 and TRBJ2-6; D ambiguous. This CDR3 comprises 16 residues. Germline assignment: CDR1 SNHLY and CDR2 FYNNEI. Trimming stripped 3 bases from V and 4 bases from J, with 13 bases between. The CDR3 nucleotides are TGTGCCAGCAGTGATTTTCAGACGGTCGGGGCCAACGTCCTGACTTTC. Translated, it gives CASSDFQTVGANVLTF.

This chain uses TRBV11-2 with TRBJ2-2, with D perhaps matching TRBD1 (6 bases). The CDR3 length is 15 residues. Looked up from germline, CDR1 is SGHAT and CDR2 is FQNNGV. V lost 2 bases to trimming and J lost 1 base, with 8 bases between them. CDR3 nucleotide sequence: TGTGCCAGCAGCTTATTGACAGGGAACACCGGGGAGCTGTTTTTT. Its translation: CASSLLTGNTGELFF.

The chain combines TRBV11-3 with TRBJ1-6, with TRBD1 matching over 8 bases. This CDR3 has 19 residues. J gave up 0 bases and V 8 bases, and 15 bases lay outside the gene matches. Germline CDR1 is SGHNT and CDR2 is YENEEA. The CDR3 loop reads CASGYFFTGGTSYNSPLHF. In DNA form, the CDR3 reads TGTGCCAGCGGCTACTTCTTTACAGGGGGGACCTCCTATAATTCACCCCTCCACTTT. Drawing the rest from reference TRBV11-3 and TRBJ1-6, the complete variable domain is EAGVVQSPRYKIIEKKQPVAFWCNPISGHNTLYWYLQNLGQGPELLIRYENEEAVDDSQLPKDRFSAERLKGVDSTLKIQPAELGDSAVYLCASGYFFTGGTSYNSPLHFGNGTRLTVT.

The rearrangement links TRBV4-3 to TRBJ1-5; TRBD1 agrees at 12 bases. Germline CDR1 reads LGHNA; CDR2 reads YSLEER. V lost 3 bases, J lost 11 bases, and 11 bases stayed unmatched. This CDR3 region has 16 residues. CDR3 protein: CASSQDTGTGGLAQHF. The CDR3 DNA follows: TGCGCCAGCAGCCAGGACACCGGGACAGGGGGCCTCGCCCAGCATTTT.

The chain combines TRBV9 with TRBJ2-1, with 14 nucleotides matching TRBD2. Germline CDR1 is SGDLS and CDR2 is YYNGEE. J lost 8 bases, V lost 0 bases, and 4 bases had no gene match. This CDR3 comprises 16 residues. The CDR3 DNA follows: TGTGCCAGCAGCGTAGGGACTAGCGGGGGGCGGGATGAGCAGTTCTTC. It translates to CASSVGTSGGRDEQFF.

CDR3 in DNA: TGTGCCAGCAGCCCGGGGGGATTTCCTCAAGCTTTCTTT. As protein: CASSPGGFPQAFF. The chain uses TRBV9 and TRBJ1-1, with D maybe TRBD1 (5 bases). The CDR3 has 13 residues. Trimming stripped 4 bases from V and 9 bases from J, with 16 bases between. CDR1 SGDLS and CDR2 YYNGEE come from the germline V gene.

The V call is TRBV27, the J call TRBJ2-7; 11 bases are a match to TRBD2. The CDR3 is 14 amino acids. Trimming at V came to 5 bases and at J to 4 bases, leaving 4 bases not matched to a gene. Germline lookup yields CDR1 MNHEY and CDR2 SMNVEV (reference sequence). The CDR3 protein is CASSRLAGTYEQYF. Here the CDR3 DNA reads TGTGCCAGCAGTAGACTAGCGGGGACGTACGAGCAGTACTTC.

This clone has just one count. The chain is built from TRBV7-9 and TRBJ1-1, with D hard to call. This CDR3 is built from 12 residues. Trimming left V 1 base short and J 7 bases short, with 7 bases between. Germline assignment: CDR1 SEHNR and CDR2 FQNEAQ (reference sequence). CDR3 bases: TGTGCCAGCAGCTTAGTTCTGGGTGAAGCTTTCTTT. Its protein product is CASSLVLGEAFF.

The chain links TRBV5-6 to TRBJ1-2; D is unclear. Germline values: CDR1 SGHDT, CDR2 YYEEEE. The V end lost 0 bases, the J end lost 8 bases, and 11 bases lay between the germline ends. CDR3 size: 13 residues. CDR3 residues: CASSLDSPSGYTF. The CDR3 DNA sequence: TGTGCCAGCAGCTTGGACTCTCCCAGCGGCTACACCTTC.

The chain uses TRBV12-5 and TRBJ1-1; TRBD1 matches 11 bases. J gave up 11 bases and V 5 bases, and 4 bases lay outside the gene matches. Germline-derived CDR1 and CDR2 are LGHNT and FRNRAP. The CDR3 has 12 residues. This CDR3 reads CASGIGQGAAFF. CDR3 DNA: TGTGCTAGTGGTATAGGACAGGGGGCGGCTTTCTTT.

The J gene is TRBJ2-1, the V gene TRBV6-6; 7 bases match TRBD1. The CDR3 is made up of 15 amino acids. Germline assignment: CDR1 MNHNY and CDR2 SVGAGI (reference sequence). The ends lost 2 bases at V and 5 bases at J; junction bases unmatched: 6. In DNA form, the CDR3 reads TGTGCCAGCAGTTACCCTGATGACAGGGACAATGAGCAGTTCTTC. Translating it yields CASSYPDDRDNEQFF.